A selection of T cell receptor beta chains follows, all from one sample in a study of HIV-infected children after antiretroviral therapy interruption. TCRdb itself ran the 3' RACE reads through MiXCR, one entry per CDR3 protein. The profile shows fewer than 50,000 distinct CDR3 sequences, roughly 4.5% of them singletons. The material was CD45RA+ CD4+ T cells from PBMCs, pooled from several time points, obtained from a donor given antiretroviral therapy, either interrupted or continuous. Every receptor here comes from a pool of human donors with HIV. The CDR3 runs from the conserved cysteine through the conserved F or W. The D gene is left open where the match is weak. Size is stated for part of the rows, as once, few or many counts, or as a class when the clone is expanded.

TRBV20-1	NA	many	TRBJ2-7	TGCAGTGCCCCAAGTGAATGGGGCGAATCGTCCTACGAGCAGTACTTC	CSAPSEWGESSYEQYF
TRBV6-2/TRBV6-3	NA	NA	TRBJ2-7	TGTGCCAGCAGTTTTTTCCTCGACGAGCAGTACTTC	CASSFFLDEQYF
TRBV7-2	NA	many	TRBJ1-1	TGTGCCAGCAGCACAGGACGGACCACTGAAGCTTTCTTT	CASSTGRTTEAFF
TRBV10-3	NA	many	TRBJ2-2	TGTGCCATCAGCCGCAGGACAGACACCGGGGAGCTGTTTTTT	CAISRRTDTGELFF
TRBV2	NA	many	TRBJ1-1	TGTGCCAGCAAGGGGGTGGTGCGAACTGAAGCTTTCTTT	CASKGVVRTEAFF
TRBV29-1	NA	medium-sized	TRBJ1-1	TGCAGCGTCCACACAGGGAACACTGAAGCTTTCTTT	CSVHTGNTEAFF
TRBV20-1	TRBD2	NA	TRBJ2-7	TGCAGTGCTAGAGATGCGGGGACTAGGAGCGACGAGCAGTACTTC	CSARDAGTRSDEQYF
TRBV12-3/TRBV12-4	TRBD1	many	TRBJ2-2	TGTGCCAGCAGTTCTCCCCCAGGGGGAGCGAACACCGGGGAGCTGTTTTTT	CASSSPPGGANTGELFF
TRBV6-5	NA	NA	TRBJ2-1	TGTGCCAGCAGTTACTCGCCAGCTAGAAATGAGCAGTTCTTC	CASSYSPARNEQFF
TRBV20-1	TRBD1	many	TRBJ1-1	TGCAGTGCTACTAAGACAGGGTGGACTGAAGCTTTCTTT	CSATKTGWTEAFF
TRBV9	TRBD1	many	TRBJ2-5	TGTGCCAGCAGCCCACGGGGACAGCAAGAGACCCAGTACTTC	CASSPRGQQETQYF
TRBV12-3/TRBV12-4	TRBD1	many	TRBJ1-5	TGTGCCAGCAGGGGGACAGGGGGGTTGGAGCCCCAGCATTTT	CASRGTGGLEPQHF
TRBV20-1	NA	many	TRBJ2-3	TGCAGTGCTGGGGGGACAGATACGCAGTATTTT	CSAGGTDTQYF
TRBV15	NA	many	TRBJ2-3	TGTGCCACCAGCCCTCTCGCGGCGGCAAGCACAGATACGCAGTATTTT	CATSPLAAASTDTQYF
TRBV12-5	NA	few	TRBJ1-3	TGTGCTAGTGGTTTGGTAGTACCCTCTGGAAACACCATATATTTT	CASGLVVPSGNTIYF
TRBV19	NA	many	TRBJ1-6	TGTGCCAGTAGTATGGGGGTCAATTCACCCCTCCACTTT	CASSMGVNSPLHF
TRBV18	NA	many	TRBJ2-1	TGTGCCAGCTCACCCTCGGAGCTTAATGAGCAGTTCTTC	CASSPSELNEQFF
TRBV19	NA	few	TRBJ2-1	TGTGCCAGTACCGCATCAGGGCTAAACAATGAGCAGTTCTTC	CASTASGLNNEQFF
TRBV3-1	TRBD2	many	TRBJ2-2	TGTGCCAGCAGCCGTATAGCGGGCGGGTACGCCGGGGAGCTGTTTTTT	CASSRIAGGYAGELFF
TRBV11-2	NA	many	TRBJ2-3	TGTGCCAGCAGCTTAATAGTGTGGGGGACAGATACGCAGTATTTT	CASSLIVWGTDTQYF
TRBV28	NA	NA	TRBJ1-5	TGTGCCAGCAACCTTGACCCCAATCAGCCCCAGCATTTT	CASNLDPNQPQHF
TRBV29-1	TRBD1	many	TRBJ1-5	TGCAGCGTAGCGATACAGGGGATGGGTCAGCCCCAGCATTTT	CSVAIQGMGQPQHF
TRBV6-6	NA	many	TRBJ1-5	TGTGCCAGCAGTTACTCGCTCGGAGGAGCGGATCAGCCCCAGCATTTT	CASSYSLGGADQPQHF
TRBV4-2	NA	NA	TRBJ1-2	TGTGCCAGCAGCCAGGGACGGGGGATTAACTATGGCTACACCTTC	CASSQGRGINYGYTF
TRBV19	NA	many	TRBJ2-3	TGTGCCAGTCATCAGGGCGGTCGGGATACGCAGTATTTT	CASHQGGRDTQYF
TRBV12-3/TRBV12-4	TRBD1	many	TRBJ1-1	TGTGCCAGCATCCTCTCCCTGGGACAGACAGAAGCTTTCTTT	CASILSLGQTEAFF
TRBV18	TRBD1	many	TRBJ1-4	TGTGCCAGCTCACCACCATCAGGACAGGGATCAGCAGAGAAACTGTTTTTT	CASSPPSGQGSAEKLFF
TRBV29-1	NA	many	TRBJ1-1	TGCAGCATCTCACGGGGAGCGTACGCTTTCTTT	CSISRGAYAFF
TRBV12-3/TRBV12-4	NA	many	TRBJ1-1	TGTGCCAGCAGTTTAACGACTGAAGCTTTCTTT	CASSLTTEAFF
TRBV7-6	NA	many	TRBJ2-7	TGTGCCAGCAGCTTATCGGGACCCCTTTTCTACGAGCAGTACTTC	CASSLSGPLFYEQYF
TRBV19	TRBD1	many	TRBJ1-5	TGTGCCAGTAACCTTCAGGGGGGGAATCAGCCCCAGCATTTT	CASNLQGGNQPQHF
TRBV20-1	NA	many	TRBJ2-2	TGCAGTGCTAGGGACGGGGGATCCACCGGGGAGCTGTTTTTT	CSARDGGSTGELFF
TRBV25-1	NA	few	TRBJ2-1	TGTGCCAGCAGTGAATATCGTGGAGGGGATTCCGAGCAGTTCTTC	CASSEYRGGDSEQFF
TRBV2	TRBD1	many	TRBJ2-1	TGTGCCAGCAATCCGGGACAGGATAGGGAGCAGTTCTTC	CASNPGQDREQFF
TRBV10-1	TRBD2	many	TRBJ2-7	TGCGCCAGCAGTGATACCGGGGGGGGCTACGAGCAGTACTTC	CASSDTGGGYEQYF
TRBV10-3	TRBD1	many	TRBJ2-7	TGTGCCATTCGCCCCGGGACAGGGGACTACGAGCAGTACTTC	CAIRPGTGDYEQYF
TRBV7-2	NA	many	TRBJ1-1	TGTGCCAGCAGCCCGATAAGGGGCCAGAACACTGAAGCTTTCTTT	CASSPIRGQNTEAFF
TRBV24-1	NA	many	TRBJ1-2	TGTGCCACCAGTGATTCCTGGACAGACTATGGCTACACCTTC	CATSDSWTDYGYTF
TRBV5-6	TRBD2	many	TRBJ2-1	TGTGCCAGCAGCGCCTACTCCGGGACTAGGGTGAGGGATGAGCAGTTCTTC	CASSAYSGTRVRDEQFF
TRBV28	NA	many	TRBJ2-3	TGTGCCAGCAGACCGGACTTAAACACAGATACGCAGTATTTT	CASRPDLNTDTQYF
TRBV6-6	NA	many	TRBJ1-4	TGTGCCATCAAGCGGGGTCCTAATGAAAAACTGTTTTTT	CAIKRGPNEKLFF
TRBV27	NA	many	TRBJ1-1	TGTGCCAGCAGGGTCTACATGGGAGGTCCTGAAGCTTTCTTT	CASRVYMGGPEAFF
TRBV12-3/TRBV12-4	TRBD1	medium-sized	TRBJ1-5	TGTGCCAGCAGTCAGGGGACAGCGAGGGGCAATCAGCCCCAGCATTTT	CASSQGTARGNQPQHF
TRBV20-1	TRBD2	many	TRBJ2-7	TGCAGTGCTGGGACTAGCGGGGGAATCTACGAGCAGTACTTC	CSAGTSGGIYEQYF
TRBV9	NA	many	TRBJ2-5	TGTGCCAGCAGCGCCAACGCCCTCCTGCCGGAGACCCAGTACTTC	CASSANALLPETQYF
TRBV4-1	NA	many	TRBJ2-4	TGCGCCAGCAGCCAAGATCCCCCTCCCAAAAACATTCAGTACTTC	CASSQDPPPKNIQYF